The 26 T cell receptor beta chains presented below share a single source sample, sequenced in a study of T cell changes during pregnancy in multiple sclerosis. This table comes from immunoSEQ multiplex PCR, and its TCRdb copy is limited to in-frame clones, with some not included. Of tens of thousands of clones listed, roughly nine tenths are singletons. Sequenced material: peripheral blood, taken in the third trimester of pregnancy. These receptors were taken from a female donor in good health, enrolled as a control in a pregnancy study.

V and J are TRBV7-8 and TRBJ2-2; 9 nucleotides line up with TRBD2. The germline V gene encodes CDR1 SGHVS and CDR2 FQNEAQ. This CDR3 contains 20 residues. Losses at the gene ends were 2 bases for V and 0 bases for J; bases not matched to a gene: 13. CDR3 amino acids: CASSLRARGASGTNTGELFF. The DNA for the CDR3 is TGTGCCAGCAGCTTAAGGGCCCGGGGGGCTAGCGGGACGAACACCGGGGAGCTGTTTTTT.

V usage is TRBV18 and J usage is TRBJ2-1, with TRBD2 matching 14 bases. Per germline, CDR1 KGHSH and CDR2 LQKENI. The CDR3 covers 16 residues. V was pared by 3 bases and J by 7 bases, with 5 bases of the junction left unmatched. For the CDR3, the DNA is TGTGCCAGCTCACCGGGGACTAGCGGGAGTAGGAATGAGCAGTTCTTC. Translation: CASSPGTSGSRNEQFF.

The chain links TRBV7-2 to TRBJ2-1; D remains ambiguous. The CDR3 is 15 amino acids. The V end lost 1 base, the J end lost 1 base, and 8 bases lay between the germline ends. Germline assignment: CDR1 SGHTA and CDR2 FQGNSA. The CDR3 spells CASSLVVRSYNEQFF. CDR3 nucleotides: TGTGCCAGCAGCTTAGTGGTCAGATCCTACAATGAGCAGTTCTTC.

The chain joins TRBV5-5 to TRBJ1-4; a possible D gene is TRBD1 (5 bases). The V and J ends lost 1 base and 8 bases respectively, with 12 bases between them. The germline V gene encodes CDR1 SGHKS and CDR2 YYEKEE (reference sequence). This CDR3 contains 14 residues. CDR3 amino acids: CASSLFGGSEKLFF. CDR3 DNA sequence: TGTGCCAGCAGCTTGTTTGGGGGGAGCGAAAAACTGTTTTTT.

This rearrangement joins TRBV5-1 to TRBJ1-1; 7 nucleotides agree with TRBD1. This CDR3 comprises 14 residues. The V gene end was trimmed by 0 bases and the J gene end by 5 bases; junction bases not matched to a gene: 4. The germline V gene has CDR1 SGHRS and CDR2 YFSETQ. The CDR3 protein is CASSLEPTGTEAFF. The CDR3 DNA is TGCGCCAGCAGCTTGGAACCGACAGGGACTGAAGCTTTCTTT.

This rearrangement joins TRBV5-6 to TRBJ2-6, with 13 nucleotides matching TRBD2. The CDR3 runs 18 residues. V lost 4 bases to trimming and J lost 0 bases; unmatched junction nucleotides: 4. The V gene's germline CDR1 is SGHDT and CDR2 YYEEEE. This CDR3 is CASSMGLAGRSGANVLTF. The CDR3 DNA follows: TGTGCCAGCAGCATGGGACTAGCGGGGCGCTCTGGGGCCAACGTCCTGACTTTC.

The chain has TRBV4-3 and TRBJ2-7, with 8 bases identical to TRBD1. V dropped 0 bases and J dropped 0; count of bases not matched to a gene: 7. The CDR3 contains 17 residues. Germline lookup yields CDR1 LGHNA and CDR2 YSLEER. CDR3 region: CASSQESSDRGSYEQYF. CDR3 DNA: TGCGCCAGCAGCCAAGAGAGTAGCGACAGGGGCTCCTACGAGCAGTACTTC.

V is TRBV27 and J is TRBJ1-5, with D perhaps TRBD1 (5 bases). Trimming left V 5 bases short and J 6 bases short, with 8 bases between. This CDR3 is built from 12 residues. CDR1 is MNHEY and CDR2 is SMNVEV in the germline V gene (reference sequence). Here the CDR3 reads CASSPTGQPQHF. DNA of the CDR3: TGTGCCAGCAGTCCAACAGGTCAGCCCCAGCATTTT.

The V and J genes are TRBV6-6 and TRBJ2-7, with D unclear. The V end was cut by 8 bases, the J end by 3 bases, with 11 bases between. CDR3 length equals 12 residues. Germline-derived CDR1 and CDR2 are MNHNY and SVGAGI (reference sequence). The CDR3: CASAPGFYEQYF. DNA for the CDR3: TGTGCCAGCGCGCCCGGGTTCTACGAGCAGTACTTC.

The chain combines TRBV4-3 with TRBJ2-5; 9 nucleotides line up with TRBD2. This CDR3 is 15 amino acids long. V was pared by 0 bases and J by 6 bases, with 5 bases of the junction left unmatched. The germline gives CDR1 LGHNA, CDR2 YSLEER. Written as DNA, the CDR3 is TGCGCCAGCAGCCAAGATATGAGCGGGGGGAAGACCCAGTACTTC. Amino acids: CASSQDMSGGKTQYF.

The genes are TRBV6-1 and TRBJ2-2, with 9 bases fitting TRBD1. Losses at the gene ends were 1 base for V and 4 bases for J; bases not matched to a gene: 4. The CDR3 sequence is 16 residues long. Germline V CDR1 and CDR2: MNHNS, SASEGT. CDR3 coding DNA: TGTGCCAGCAGTGAAGACAGGGGGCGCATCACCGGGGAGCTGTTTTTT. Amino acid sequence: CASSEDRGRITGELFF.

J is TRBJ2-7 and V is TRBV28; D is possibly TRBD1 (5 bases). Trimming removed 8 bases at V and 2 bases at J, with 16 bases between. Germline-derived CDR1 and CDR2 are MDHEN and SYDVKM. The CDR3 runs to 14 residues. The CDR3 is CASGNRLPAYEQYF. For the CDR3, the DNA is TGTGCCAGCGGAAACAGGCTACCAGCCTACGAGCAGTACTTC. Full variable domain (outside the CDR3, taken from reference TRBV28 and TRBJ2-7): DVKVTQSSRYLVKRTGEKVFLECVQDMDHENMFWYRQDPGLGLRLIYFSYDVKMKEKGDIPEGYSVSREKKERFSLILESASTNQTSMYLCASGNRLPAYEQYFGPGTRLTVT.

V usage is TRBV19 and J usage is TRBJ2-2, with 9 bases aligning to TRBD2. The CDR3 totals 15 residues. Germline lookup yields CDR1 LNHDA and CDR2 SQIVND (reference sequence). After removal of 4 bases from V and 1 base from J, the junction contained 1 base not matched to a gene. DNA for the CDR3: TGTGCCAGTAGTACGACTAGCGGGAACACCGGGGAGCTGTTTTTT. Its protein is CASSTTSGNTGELFF. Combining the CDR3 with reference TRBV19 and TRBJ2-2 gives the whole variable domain DGGITQSPKYLFRKEGQNVTLSCEQNLNHDAMYWYRQDPGQGLRLIYYSQIVNDFQKGDIAEGYSVSREKKESFPLTVTSAQKNPTAFYLCASSTTSGNTGELFFGEGSRLTVL.

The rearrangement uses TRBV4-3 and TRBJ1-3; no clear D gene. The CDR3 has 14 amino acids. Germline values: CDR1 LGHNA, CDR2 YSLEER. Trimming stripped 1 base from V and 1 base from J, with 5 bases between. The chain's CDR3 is CASSQVRSGNTIYF. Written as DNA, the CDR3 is TGCGCCAGCAGCCAAGTCAGATCTGGAAACACCATATATTTT.

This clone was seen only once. The CDR3 DNA reads as TGTGCCAGCAGCTTAGGAGGGAGAGAGCAGTACTTC. Translating it yields CASSLGGREQYF. The chain carries TRBV7-9 and TRBJ2-7; TRBD2 is a possible D gene (5 bases). V lost 1 base to trimming and J lost 7 bases, with 8 bases between them. CDR3 size: 12 residues. Germline V gives CDR1 SEHNR, CDR2 FQNEAQ (reference sequence).

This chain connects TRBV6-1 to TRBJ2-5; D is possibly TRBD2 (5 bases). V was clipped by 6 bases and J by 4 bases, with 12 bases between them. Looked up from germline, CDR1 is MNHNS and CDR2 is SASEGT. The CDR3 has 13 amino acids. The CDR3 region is CASRGLSGETQYF. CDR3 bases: TGTGCCAGCAGAGGGTTAAGCGGAGAGACCCAGTACTTC.

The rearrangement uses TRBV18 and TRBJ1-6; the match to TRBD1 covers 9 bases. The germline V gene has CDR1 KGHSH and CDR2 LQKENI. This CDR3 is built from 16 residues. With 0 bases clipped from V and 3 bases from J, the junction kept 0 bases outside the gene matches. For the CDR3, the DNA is TGTGCCAGCTCACCACCGGACAGGGGCTATAATTCACCCCTCCACTTT. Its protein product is CASSPPDRGYNSPLHF.

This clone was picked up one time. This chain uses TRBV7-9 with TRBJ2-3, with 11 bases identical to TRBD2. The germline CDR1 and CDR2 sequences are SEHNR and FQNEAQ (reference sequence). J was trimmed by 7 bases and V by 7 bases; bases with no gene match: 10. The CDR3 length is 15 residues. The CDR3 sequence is CASTLLAGAANTQYF. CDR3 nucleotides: TGTGCCAGCACCCTACTAGCGGGGGCTGCTAATACGCAGTATTTT.

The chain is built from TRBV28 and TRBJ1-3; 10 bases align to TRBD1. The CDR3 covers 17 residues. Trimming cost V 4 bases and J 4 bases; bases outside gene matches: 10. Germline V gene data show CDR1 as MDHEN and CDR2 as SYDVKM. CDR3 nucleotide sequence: TGTGCCAGCAGTTCCACAGGTGGGACAGGGGTCGGAAACACCATATATTTT. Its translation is CASSSTGGTGVGNTIYF.

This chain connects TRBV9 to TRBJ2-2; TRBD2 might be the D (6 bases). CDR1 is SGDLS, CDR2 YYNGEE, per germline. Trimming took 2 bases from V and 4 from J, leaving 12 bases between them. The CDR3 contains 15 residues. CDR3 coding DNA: TGTGCCAGCAGCGTCGGGTCTAGCGTCACCGGGGAGCTGTTTTTT. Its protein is CASSVGSSVTGELFF.

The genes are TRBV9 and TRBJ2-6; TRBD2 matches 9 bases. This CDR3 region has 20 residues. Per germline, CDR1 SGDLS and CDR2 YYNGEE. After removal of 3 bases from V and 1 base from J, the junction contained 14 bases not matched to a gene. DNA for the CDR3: TGTGCCAGCAGCGCAAGACTAGCGGAAAAGGCTAAGTCTGGGGCCAACGTCCTGACTTTC. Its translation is CASSARLAEKAKSGANVLTF.

The CDR3 DNA sequence: TGCGCCAGCAGCGTGACAGGGGCCCCCGCCGAGCAGTACTTC. It encodes CASSVTGAPAEQYF. The chain links TRBV10-2 to TRBJ2-7, with 8 bases matching TRBD1. V gave up 6 bases and J gave up 6 bases; unmatched junction bases: 10. The length of the CDR3 is 14 residues. Germline V gene sequence: CDR1 WSHSY, CDR2 SAAADI.

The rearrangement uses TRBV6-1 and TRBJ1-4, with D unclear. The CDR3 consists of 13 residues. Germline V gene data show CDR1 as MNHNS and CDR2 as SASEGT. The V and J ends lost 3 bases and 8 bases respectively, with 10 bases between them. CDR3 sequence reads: CASSESGAEKLFF. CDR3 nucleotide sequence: TGTGCCAGCAGTGAGTCCGGAGCAGAAAAACTGTTTTTT.

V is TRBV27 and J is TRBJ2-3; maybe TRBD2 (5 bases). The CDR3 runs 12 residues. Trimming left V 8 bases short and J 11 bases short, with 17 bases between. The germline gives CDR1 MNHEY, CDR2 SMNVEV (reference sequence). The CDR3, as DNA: TGTGCCAGCGGGATCCCCGGCCGGGAGCAGTATTTT. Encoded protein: CASGIPGREQYF.

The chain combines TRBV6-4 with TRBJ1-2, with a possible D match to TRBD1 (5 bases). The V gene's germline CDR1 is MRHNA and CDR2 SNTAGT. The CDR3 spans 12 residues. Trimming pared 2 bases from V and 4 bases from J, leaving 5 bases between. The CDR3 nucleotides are TGTGCCAGCAGTGACGGGGCCTATGGCTACACCTTC. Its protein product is CASSDGAYGYTF.

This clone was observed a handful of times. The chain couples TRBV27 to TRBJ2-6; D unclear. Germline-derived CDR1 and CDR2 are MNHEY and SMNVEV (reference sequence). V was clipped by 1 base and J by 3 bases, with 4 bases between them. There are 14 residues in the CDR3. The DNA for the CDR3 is TGTGCCAGCAGTTTATTGTATGGGGCCAACGTCCTGACTTTC. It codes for CASSLLYGANVLTF. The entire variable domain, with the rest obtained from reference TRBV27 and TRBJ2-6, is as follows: EAQVTQNPRYLITVTGKKLTVTCSQNMNHEYMSWYRQDPGLGLRQIYYSMNVEVTDKGDVPEGYKVSRKEKRNFPLILESPSPNQTSLYFCASSLLYGANVLTFGAGSRLTVL.